This T cell receptor beta chain was captured in a study of cytomegalovirus exposure and HLA in healthy donors. PCR employed 60 Vbeta and 13 Jbeta primers. Produced via immunoSEQ multiplex PCR; TCRdb's table is partial and in-frame only. This table lists some 70,000 clones. About this clone itself: No antigen is known for it.

The study's findings and limits: As was reported, the classifier diagnosed cytomegalovirus status with high specificity and sensitivity.

CDR3 length: 16 amino acids. From germline, CDR1 is SGHTA and CDR2 FQGNSA. V gave up 1 base and J gave up 4 bases, with 16 bases separating them. What was sequenced was PBMCs. The chain has TRBV7-2 and TRBJ1-2; no definite D call. This receptor was identified in a boy between 10 and 17 years old in good health and CMV-seronegative. CDR3 amino acids: CASSLVWQESGYGYTF. CDR3 DNA sequence: TGTGCCAGCAGCTTAGTTTGGCAGGAAAGCGGCTATGGCTACACCTTC. The full variable domain, rest sourced from reference TRBV7-2 and TRBJ1-2, is GAGVSQSPSNKVTEKGKDVELRCDPISGHTALYWYRQSLGQGLEFLIYFQGNSAPDKSGLPSDRFSAERTGGSVSTLTIQRTQQEDSAVYLCASSLVWQESGYGYTFGSGTRLTVV.